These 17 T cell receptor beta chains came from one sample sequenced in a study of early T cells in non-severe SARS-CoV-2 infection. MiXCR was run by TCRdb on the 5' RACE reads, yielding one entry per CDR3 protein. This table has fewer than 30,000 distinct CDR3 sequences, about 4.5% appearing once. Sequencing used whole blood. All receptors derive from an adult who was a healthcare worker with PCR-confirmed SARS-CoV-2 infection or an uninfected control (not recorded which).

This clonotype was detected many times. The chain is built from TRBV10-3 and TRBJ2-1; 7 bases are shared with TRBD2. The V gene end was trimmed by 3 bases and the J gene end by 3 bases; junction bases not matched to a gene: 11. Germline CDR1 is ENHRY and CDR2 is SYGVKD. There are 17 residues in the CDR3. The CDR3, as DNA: TGTGCCATCAGTGACAAACTAGCGAGTACTGTCTACAATGAGCAGTTCTTC. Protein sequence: CAISDKLASTVYNEQFF.

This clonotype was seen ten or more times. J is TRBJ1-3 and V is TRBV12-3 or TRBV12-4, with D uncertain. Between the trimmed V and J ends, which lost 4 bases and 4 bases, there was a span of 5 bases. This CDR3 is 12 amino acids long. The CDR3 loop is CASSSTGNTIYF. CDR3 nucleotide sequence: TGTGCCAGCAGTTCCACAGGAAACACCATATATTTT.

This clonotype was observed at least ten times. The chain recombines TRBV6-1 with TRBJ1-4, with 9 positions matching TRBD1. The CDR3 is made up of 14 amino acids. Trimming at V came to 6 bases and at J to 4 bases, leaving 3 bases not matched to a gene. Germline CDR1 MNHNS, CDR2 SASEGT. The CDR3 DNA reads TGTGCCAGCAGGGGGACAGGGTATAATGAAAAACTGTTTTTT. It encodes CASRGTGYNEKLFF.

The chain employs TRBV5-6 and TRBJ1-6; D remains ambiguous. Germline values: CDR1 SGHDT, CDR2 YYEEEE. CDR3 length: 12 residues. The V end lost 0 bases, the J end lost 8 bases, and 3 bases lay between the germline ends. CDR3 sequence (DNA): TGTGCCAGCAGCTTGGAACATTCACCCCTCCACTTT. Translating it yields CASSLEHSPLHF. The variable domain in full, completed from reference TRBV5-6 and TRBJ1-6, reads DAGVTQSPTHLIKTRGQQVTLRCSPKSGHDTVSWYQQALGQGPQFIFQYYEEEERQRGNFPDRFSGHQFPNYSSELNVNALLLGDSALYLCASSLEHSPLHFGNGTRLTVT.

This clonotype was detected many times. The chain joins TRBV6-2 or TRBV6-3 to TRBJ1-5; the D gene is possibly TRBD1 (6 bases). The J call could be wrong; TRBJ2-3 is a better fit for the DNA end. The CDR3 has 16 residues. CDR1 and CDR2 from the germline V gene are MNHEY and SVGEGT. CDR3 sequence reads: CASSYPRQGSNQPQYF. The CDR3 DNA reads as TGTGCCAGCAGTTACCCTCGGCAGGGGAGCAATCAGCCCCAGTATTTT.

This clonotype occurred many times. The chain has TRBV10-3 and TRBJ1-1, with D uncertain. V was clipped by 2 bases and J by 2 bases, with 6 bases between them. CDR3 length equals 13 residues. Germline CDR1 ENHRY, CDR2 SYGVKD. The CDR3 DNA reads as TGTGCCATCAGTGAGGGAAGAAACACTGAAGCTTTCTTT. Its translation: CAISEGRNTEAFF.

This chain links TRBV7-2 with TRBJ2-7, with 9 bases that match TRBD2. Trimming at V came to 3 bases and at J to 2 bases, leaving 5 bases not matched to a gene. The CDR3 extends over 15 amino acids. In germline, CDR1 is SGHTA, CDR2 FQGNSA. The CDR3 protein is CASSLVLAGPYEQYF. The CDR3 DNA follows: TGTGCCAGCAGCTTGGTTCTAGCGGGGCCCTACGAGCAGTACTTC.

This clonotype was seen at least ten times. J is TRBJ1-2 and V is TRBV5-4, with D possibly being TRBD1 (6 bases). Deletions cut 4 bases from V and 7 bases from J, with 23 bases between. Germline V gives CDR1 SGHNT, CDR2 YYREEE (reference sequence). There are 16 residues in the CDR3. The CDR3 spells CASSPGLAEGGFGYTF. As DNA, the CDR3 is TGTGCCAGCAGCCCGGGGCTTGCGGAAGGGGGATTTGGCTACACCTTC.

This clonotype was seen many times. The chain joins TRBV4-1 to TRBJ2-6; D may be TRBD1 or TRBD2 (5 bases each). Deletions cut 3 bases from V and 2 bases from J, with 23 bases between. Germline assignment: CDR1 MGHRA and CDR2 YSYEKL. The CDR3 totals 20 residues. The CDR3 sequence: CASSHSLRAGSSAGANVLTF. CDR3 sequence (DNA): TGCGCCAGCAGCCACTCTCTGAGGGCAGGGTCCTCGGCTGGGGCCAACGTCCTGACTTTC.

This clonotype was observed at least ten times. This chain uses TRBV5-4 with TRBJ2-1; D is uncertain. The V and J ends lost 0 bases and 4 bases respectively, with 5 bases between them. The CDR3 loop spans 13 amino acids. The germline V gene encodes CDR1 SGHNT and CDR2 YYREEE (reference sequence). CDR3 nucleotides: TGTGCCAGCAGCTTGGACCGTTACAATGAGCAGTTCTTC. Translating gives CASSLDRYNEQFF.

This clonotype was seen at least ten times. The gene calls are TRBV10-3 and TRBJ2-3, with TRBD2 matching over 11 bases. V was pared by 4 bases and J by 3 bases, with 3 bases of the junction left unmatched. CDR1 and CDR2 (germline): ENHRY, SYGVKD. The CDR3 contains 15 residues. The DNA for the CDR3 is TGTGCCATCAGTGCTAGCGGGAGGTCAACAGATACGCAGTATTTT. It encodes CAISASGRSTDTQYF.

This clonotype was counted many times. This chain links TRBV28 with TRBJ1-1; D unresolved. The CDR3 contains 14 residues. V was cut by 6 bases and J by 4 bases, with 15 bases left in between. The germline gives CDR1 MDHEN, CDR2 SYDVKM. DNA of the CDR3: TGTGCCAGCAGCCACCTACCCAGGAGCACTGAAGCTTTCTTT. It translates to CASSHLPRSTEAFF.

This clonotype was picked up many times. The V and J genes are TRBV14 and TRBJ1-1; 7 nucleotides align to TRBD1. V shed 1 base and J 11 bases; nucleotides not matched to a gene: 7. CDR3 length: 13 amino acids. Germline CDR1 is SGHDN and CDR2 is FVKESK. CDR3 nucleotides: TGTGCCAGCAGCCAAGTACAGGGGTTTGGGGCTTTCTTT. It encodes CASSQVQGFGAFF.

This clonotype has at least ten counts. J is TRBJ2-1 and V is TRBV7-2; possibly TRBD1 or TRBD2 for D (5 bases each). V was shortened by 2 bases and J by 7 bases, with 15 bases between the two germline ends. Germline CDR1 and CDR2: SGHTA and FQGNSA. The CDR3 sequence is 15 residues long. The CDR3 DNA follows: TGTGCCAGCAGCTTAAGGACAACCCGGGATAATGAGCAGTTCTTC. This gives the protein CASSLRTTRDNEQFF.

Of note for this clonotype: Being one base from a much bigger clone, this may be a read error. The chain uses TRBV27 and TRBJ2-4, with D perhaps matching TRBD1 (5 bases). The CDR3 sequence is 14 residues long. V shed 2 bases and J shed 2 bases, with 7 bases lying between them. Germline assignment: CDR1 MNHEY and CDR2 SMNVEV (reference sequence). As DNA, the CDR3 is TGTGCCAGCAGTTTAGACAGCACCAAAAACATTCAGTACTTC. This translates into CASSLDSTKNIQYF.

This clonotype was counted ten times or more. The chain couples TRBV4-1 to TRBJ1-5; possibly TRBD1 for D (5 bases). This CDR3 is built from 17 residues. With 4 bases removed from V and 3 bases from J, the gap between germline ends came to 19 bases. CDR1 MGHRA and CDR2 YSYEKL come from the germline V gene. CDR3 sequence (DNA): TGCGCCAGCAGCCCTAACCCGGGACGGACTTCCAATCAGCCCCAGCATTTT. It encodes CASSPNPGRTSNQPQHF.

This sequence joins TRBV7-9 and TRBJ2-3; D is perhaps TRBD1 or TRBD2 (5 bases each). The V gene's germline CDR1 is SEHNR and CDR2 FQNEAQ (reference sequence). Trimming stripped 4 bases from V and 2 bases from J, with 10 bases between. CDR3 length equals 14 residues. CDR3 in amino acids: CASSSLGATDTQYF. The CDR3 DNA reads TGTGCCAGCAGCTCCCTCGGGGCCACAGATACGCAGTATTTT.